This paragraph covers one T cell receptor (beta chain) sequence. This specimen includes other DNA sequences encoding the same CDR3. The CDR3 is 13 amino acids. The V end lost 3 bases, the J end lost 4 bases, and 9 bases lay between the germline ends. Germline CDR1 KGHSH, CDR2 LQKENI. Clones were sequenced by immunoSEQ multiplex PCR, and TCRdb holds only the in-frame ones, with some missing. The sample lists 490,000 or so clones, about 82% seen once, with approximately 13% in the top ten. All donors were Caucasian adults living in Nashville, Tennessee. The data belong to a study of shared clonotypes between healthy human individuals. Study-level background: Two women and three men aged 18 to 49 made up the donors.

The TCR originated in a woman aged 40 to 50 in good health. Some clones in this sample may be carry-over from other donors' samples. The chain couples TRBV18 to TRBJ1-2; D may be TRBD1 (6 bases). Sequencing was performed on PBMCs. CDR3 protein: CASSPDRTYGYTF. CDR3 DNA: TGTGCCAGCTCACCCGACAGGACCTATGGCTACACCTTC. Together with reference TRBV18 and TRBJ1-2, the CDR3 gives the full variable domain: NAGVMQNPRHLVRRRGQEARLRCSPMKGHSHVYWYRQLPEEGLKFMVYLQKENIIDESGMPKERFSAEFPKEGPSILRIQQVVRGDSAAYFCASSPDRTYGYTFGSGTRLTVV.